This TCR beta chain originates from a study of regulatory T cells in long-lasting Graves disease. For TCR beta, libraries came from iRepertoire HTBI primers and Arm-PCR of CDR3 regions. From the multiplex PCR reads, TCRdb called clonotypes with MiXCR, one entry per CDR3 protein. The table records 650,000 to 700,000 distinct CDR3 sequences, around 30% of them present only once. Documented time point: persistent/refractory GD, antithyroid drugs over 5 years with positive TRAb. Extracted PBMC RNA gave rise to the TCR library. There are 12 residues in the CDR3. The ends lost 4 bases at V and 13 bases at J; junction bases unmatched: 6. Per the germline V gene, CDR1 is MNHGY and CDR2 is SVAAGI.

The chain combines TRBV6-9 with TRBJ2-1; TRBD2 agrees at 8 bases. The sequence came from a female donor with Graves disease. Sequences were derived from peripheral blood mononuclear cells (PBMCs), sampled when the disease was refractory, from a patient treated with antithyroid drugs. CDR3 coding DNA: TGTGCCAGCAGTTTCAAAGCGGGAGCCCAGTTCTTC. Its translation: CASSFKAGAQFF.